This T cell receptor beta chain comes out of a study of T-cell reconstitution after alpha-beta-depleted transplantation in children (dated by TCRdb to about 2016). Some background on the complete study: Using TCR repertoire profiling, the study followed T-cell immune reconstitution in a quantitative way in children after TCRalphabeta/CD19-depleted allogeneic hematopoietic cell transplantation.

The library came from PCR. The reads were generated on an Illumina HiSeq 2500. To normalize quantification of the TCRbeta repertoire, the TCR libraries were built with molecular barcoding that relied on unique molecular identifiers. TCRdb trimmed public reads at Q25 via fastp, called clones via MiXCR and kept in-frame beta chains. When rows share a CDR3 protein, they turn into one entry using the most common DNA and genes. In this sample the table shows approximately 350,000 distinct CDR3 sequences, 10% to 15% of which occur a single time. The ten largest clones add up to about 4% of the sample. As to this clonotype: Its binding antigen is unknown. No base qualities exist here, and no much larger clone lies one base off it.

Material: PBMCs, obtained from the stem cell graft. This receptor was identified in a human donor who donated a stem cell graft to a child with Fanconi anemia.

The CDR3 amino acid sequence is: CASSLEGQQYGYTF. The base sequence is TGCGCCAGCAGCTTGGAGGGACAGCAATATGGCTACACCTTC. The chain links TRBV5-1 with TRBJ1-2; 7 nucleotides in the junction match TRBD1. Via the germline V gene, CDR1 is SGHRS and CDR2 YFSETQ. Taken from cysteine to phenylalanine, the CDR3 has 14 residues. The entry retains the CDR3 DNA only, 42 bases that are in frame from base 1. The germline V end is reduced by 0 bases and the J end by 5 bases; junction bases left unmatched: 4. This CDR3, with the reference TRBV5-1 and TRBJ1-2 proteins standing in past its ends, gives the full variable domain KAGVTQTPRYLIKTRGQQVTLSCSPISGHRSVSWYQQTPGQGLQFLFEYFSETQRNKGNFPGRFSGRQFSNSRSEMNVSTLELGDSALYLCASSLEGQQYGYTFGSGTRLTVV.